These 21 T cell receptor beta chains were all obtained from the same sample, sequenced in a study of blood T cell repertoires in COVID-19. Produced via immunoSEQ multiplex PCR; TCRdb's table is partial and in-frame only. Of roughly 50,000 clones in the sample, around 78% were seen once. The sample comprised peripheral blood. The source of these receptors is a human donor with active or convalescent COVID-19. The donor label of this sample is uncertain.

The rearrangement joins TRBV24-1 to TRBJ1-1, with D possibly TRBD1 on 5 matching bases. Between the trimmed V and J ends, which lost 5 bases and 2 bases, there was a span of 20 bases. Germline V CDR1 and CDR2: KGHDR, SFDVKD. CDR3 length: 17 amino acids. The CDR3 bases are TGTGCCACCAGTGCGACTACAGGTGGGGGGGGTAACACTGAAGCTTTCTTT. Encoded protein: CATSATTGGGGNTEAFF.

This chain uses TRBV5-1 with TRBJ1-2, with 7 nucleotides matching TRBD1. The CDR3 contains 14 residues. V trimming: 4 bases; J trimming: 0 bases; junction bases outside the gene matches: 3. Germline CDR1 is SGHRS and CDR2 is YFSETQ. Here the CDR3 reads CASSTGQPNYGYTF. The CDR3 DNA reads as TGCGCCAGCAGCACGGGACAGCCTAACTATGGCTACACCTTC.

The chain is built from TRBV6-5 and TRBJ2-3; 8 nucleotides agree with TRBD2. This CDR3 comprises 14 residues. Germline trimming cut 4 bases from V and 3 bases from J; bases unmatched to any gene: 3. Germline V gene sequence: CDR1 MNHEY, CDR2 SVGAGI. For the CDR3, the DNA is TGTGCCAGCAGTTGGCGGGGGGTTACAGATACGCAGTATTTT. Its translation is CASSWRGVTDTQYF.

The V and J genes are TRBV9 and TRBJ2-7, with D possibly being TRBD2 (6 bases). This CDR3 spans 14 amino acids. The ends were cut back, 6 bases at V and 0 bases at J, with 13 bases in the middle. The germline CDR1 and CDR2 sequences are SGDLS and YYNGEE. The CDR3 here is CASTPAGSSYEQYF. CDR3 nucleotides: TGTGCCAGCACTCCGGCGGGGAGCTCCTACGAGCAGTACTTC.

This chain uses TRBV11-2 with TRBJ1-1, with D maybe TRBD1 (5 bases). V was trimmed by 5 bases and J by 3 bases, leaving 16 bases between them. Germline V gene data show CDR1 as SGHAT and CDR2 as FQNNGV. This CDR3 has 15 amino acids. The CDR3 here is CASSPSRASDTEAFF. DNA of the CDR3: TGTGCCAGCAGCCCCAGCAGGGCATCAGACACTGAAGCTTTCTTT.

The J gene is TRBJ1-5, the V gene TRBV30; no firm D call. The germline V gene has CDR1 GTSNPN and CDR2 SVGIG (reference sequence). V was shortened by 0 bases and J by 3 bases, with 12 bases between the two germline ends. This CDR3 is 15 amino acids long. The CDR3 is CAWSVFGSDNQPQHF. The DNA for the CDR3 is TGTGCCTGGAGTGTATTCGGCAGCGACAATCAGCCCCAGCATTTT.

This chain uses TRBV6-5 with TRBJ2-7; D perhaps matches TRBD2 (5 bases). Between the trimmed V and J ends, which lost 6 bases and 3 bases, there was a span of 12 bases. The CDR3 totals 13 residues. Per germline, CDR1 MNHEY and CDR2 SVGAGI. The CDR3 bases are TGTGCCAGCAGGGTCGGACTTCACTACGAGCAGTACTTC. Translation gives CASRVGLHYEQYF.

CDR3 bases: TGTGCCCGGGGGGACCTACTGCGGTACTACGAGCAGTACTTC. Encoded protein: CARGDLLRYYEQYF. The V call is TRBV10-3, the J call TRBJ2-7; TRBD2 matches at 7 bases. Looked up from germline, CDR1 is ENHRY and CDR2 is SYGVKD. The CDR3 spans 14 residues. V lost 11 bases to trimming and J lost 3 bases; unmatched junction nucleotides: 13.

V is TRBV5-5 and J is TRBJ1-6; 12 bases align to TRBD1. The CDR3 totals 16 residues. CDR1 SGHKS and CDR2 YYEKEE come from the germline V gene (reference sequence). Trimming took 0 bases from V and 12 from J; bases not matched to a gene: 7. This CDR3 reads CASSLEGGTGGLPLHF. CDR3 nucleotide sequence: TGTGCCAGCAGCTTGGAGGGGGGGACAGGGGGCCTACCCCTCCACTTT.

This chain links TRBV5-5 with TRBJ2-7, with D perhaps matching TRBD1 (6 bases). The CDR3 runs to 13 residues. Germline V gene lookup returns CDR1 SGHKS and CDR2 YYEKEE (reference sequence). V gave up 3 bases and J gave up 4 bases, with 11 bases separating them. The CDR3 loop is CASSSWDTYEQYF. Here the CDR3 DNA reads TGTGCCAGCAGCTCGTGGGACACGTACGAGCAGTACTTC.

CDR3 in DNA: TGTGCCAGCCTGGACAGGGGCGGAGTATCGGCTAGTGAGCAGTACTTC. This gives the protein CASLDRGGVSASEQYF. This chain connects TRBV25-1 to TRBJ2-7; 9 bases are shared with TRBD1. Germline loops: CDR1 MGHDK, CDR2 SYGVNS. The CDR3 is made up of 16 amino acids. Germline trimming cut 8 bases from V and 7 bases from J; bases unmatched to any gene: 18.

V gene TRBV19 combines with J gene TRBJ2-1; TRBD2 aligns across 11 bases. Trimming removed 6 bases from V and 3 bases from J; junction bases left unmatched: 1. The CDR3 extends over 14 amino acids. Germline-derived CDR1 and CDR2 are LNHDA and SQIVND (reference sequence). DNA for the CDR3: TGTGCCAGTAGGACTAGCGGGAACTACAATGAGCAGTTCTTC. Protein sequence: CASRTSGNYNEQFF.

The rearrangement links TRBV6-1 to TRBJ2-7; a weak D match, TRBD2 (6 bases). The CDR3 consists of 15 residues. Germline loops: CDR1 MNHNS, CDR2 SASEGT. V dropped 0 bases and J dropped 8 bases, with 17 bases sitting between them. CDR3 loop: CASSEARGGVLKQYF. The CDR3 DNA is TGTGCCAGCAGTGAAGCTAGGGGCGGGGTCCTAAAGCAGTACTTC.

The rearrangement joins TRBV28 to TRBJ1-2, with 11 bases matching TRBD1. CDR1 MDHEN and CDR2 SYDVKM come from the germline V gene. The CDR3 is made up of 15 amino acids. The V gene end was trimmed by 5 bases and the J gene end by 3 bases; junction bases not matched to a gene: 5. This CDR3 is CASSTRTGGYYGYTF. CDR3 coding DNA: TGTGCCAGCAGTACCCGGACAGGGGGCTACTATGGCTACACCTTC.

CDR3 bases: TGCGCCAGCTGCTCGGGGGTTAATAATTCACCCCTCCACTTT. Translating gives CASCSGVNNSPLHF. The V and J genes are TRBV10-2 and TRBJ1-6; tentatively, D is TRBD1 (5 bases). The CDR3 is 14 amino acids. Germline V CDR1 and CDR2: WSHSY, SAAADI. V was cut by 8 bases and J by 5 bases, with 13 bases left in between.

The rearrangement joins TRBV9 to TRBJ1-2; 9 bases match TRBD1. V lost 5 bases to trimming and J lost 7 bases; unmatched junction nucleotides: 3. This CDR3 has 12 amino acids. Germline V gives CDR1 SGDLS, CDR2 YYNGEE. The CDR3 nucleotides are TGTGCCAGCAGACAGGGGGCAATTGGCTACACCTTC. Translating gives CASRQGAIGYTF.

This sequence joins TRBV19 and TRBJ2-1, with 10 bases aligning to TRBD2. There are 16 residues in the CDR3. V shed 4 bases, J shed 2 bases, and the junction held 5 bases outside the gene matches. CDR1 is LNHDA and CDR2 is SQIVND in the germline V gene (reference sequence). The CDR3 DNA reads as TGTGCCAGTAGTACCACTAGCGGGAACCCCTACAATGAGCAGTTCTTC. It specifies CASSTTSGNPYNEQFF.

A word on this clone: The sample has other DNA sequences that encode this CDR3 too. V usage is TRBV7-2 and J usage is TRBJ1-5; D ambiguous. The CDR3 runs 13 residues. Germline V gene lookup returns CDR1 SGHTA and CDR2 FQGNSA. V was clipped by 3 bases and J by 4 bases, with 7 bases between them. The CDR3 region has the DNA TGTGCCAGCAGCTTCCGGGATAATCAGCCCCAGCATTTT. It translates to CASSFRDNQPQHF.

This rearrangement joins TRBV3-1 (or the pseudogene TRBV3-2) to TRBJ2-1; TRBD2 matches 12 bases. V was pared by 1 base and J by 9 bases, with 4 bases of the junction left unmatched. The CDR3 runs 15 residues. Germline CDR1 and CDR2: LGHDT and YNNKEL (reference sequence). CDR3 DNA: TGTGCCAGCAGCCAAGCCCCACTAGCGGGAGGTGAGCAGTTCTTC. Protein sequence: CASSQAPLAGGEQFF.

The rearrangement uses TRBV19 and TRBJ2-1; D might be TRBD2 (7 bases). Germline V gene data show CDR1 as LNHDA and CDR2 as SQIVND (reference sequence). The V gene lost 0 bases and the J gene lost 4 bases, with 16 bases spanning the gap. This CDR3 is built from 17 residues. The CDR3 coding sequence is TGTGCCAGTAGTATAGAGGGGGCTACGGGAGGATACAATGAGCAGTTCTTC. Protein: CASSIEGATGGYNEQFF.

The CDR3 protein is CASSPRDRGRSPLHF. In DNA, the CDR3 is TGTGCCAGCAGTCCCCGGGACAGGGGAAGATCACCCCTCCACTTT. The chain uses TRBV28 and TRBJ1-6, with 10 bases lining up with TRBD1. The V segment lost 5 bases and the J segment 10 bases; nucleotides outside the gene matches: 8. The CDR3 runs to 15 residues. Germline values: CDR1 MDHEN, CDR2 SYDVKM.